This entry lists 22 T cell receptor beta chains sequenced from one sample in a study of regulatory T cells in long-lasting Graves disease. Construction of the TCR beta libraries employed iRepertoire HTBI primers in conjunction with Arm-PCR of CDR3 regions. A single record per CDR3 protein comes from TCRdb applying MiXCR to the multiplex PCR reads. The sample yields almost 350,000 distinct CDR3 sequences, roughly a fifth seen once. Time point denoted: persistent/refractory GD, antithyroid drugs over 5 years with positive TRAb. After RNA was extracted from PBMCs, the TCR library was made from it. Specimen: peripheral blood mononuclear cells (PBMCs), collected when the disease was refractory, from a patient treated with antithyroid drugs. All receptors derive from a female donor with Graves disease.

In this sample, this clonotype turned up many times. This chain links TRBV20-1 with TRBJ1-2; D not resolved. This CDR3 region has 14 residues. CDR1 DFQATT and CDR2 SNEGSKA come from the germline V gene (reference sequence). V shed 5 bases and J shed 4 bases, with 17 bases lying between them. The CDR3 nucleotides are TGCAGTGCTTCCCCCAGATCAAGCTCCTATGGCTACACCTTC. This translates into CSASPRSSSYGYTF.

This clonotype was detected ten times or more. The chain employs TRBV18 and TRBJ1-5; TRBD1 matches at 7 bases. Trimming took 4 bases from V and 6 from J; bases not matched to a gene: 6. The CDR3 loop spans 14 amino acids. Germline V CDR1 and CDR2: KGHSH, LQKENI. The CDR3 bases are TGTGCCAGCTCACAACAGGGGTCCCTTCAGCCCCAGCATTTT. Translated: CASSQQGSLQPQHF. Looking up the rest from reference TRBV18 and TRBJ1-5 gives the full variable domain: NAGVMQNPRHLVRRRGQEARLRCSPMKGHSHVYWYRQLPEEGLKFMVYLQKENIIDESGMPKERFSAEFPKEGPSILRIQQVVRGDSAAYFCASSQQGSLQPQHFGDGTRLSIL.

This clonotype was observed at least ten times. This CDR3 reads CASSERGADPYEQYF. As DNA, the CDR3 is TGTGCCAGCAGCGAGCGCGGGGCCGATCCCTACGAGCAGTACTTC. The rearrangement uses TRBV9 and TRBJ2-7, with D maybe TRBD2 (6 bases). V lost 3 bases, J lost 2 bases, and 15 bases lay in between. In germline, CDR1 is SGDLS, CDR2 YYNGEE. The CDR3 consists of 15 residues.

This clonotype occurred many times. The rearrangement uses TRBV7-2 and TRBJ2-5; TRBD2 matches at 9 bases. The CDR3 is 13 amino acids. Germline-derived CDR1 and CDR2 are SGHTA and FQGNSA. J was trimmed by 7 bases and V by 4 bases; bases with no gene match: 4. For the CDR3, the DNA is TGTGCCAGCAGCTCGGGCGGGAGGGGGACCCAGTACTTC. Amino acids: CASSSGGRGTQYF.

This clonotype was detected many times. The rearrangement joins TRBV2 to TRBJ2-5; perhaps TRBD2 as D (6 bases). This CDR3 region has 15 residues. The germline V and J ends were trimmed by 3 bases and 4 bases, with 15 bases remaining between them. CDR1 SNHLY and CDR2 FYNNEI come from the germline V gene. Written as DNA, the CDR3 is TGTGCCAGCAGTGAGCATCCGGGAGTCAGAGAGACCCAGTACTTC. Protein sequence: CASSEHPGVRETQYF.

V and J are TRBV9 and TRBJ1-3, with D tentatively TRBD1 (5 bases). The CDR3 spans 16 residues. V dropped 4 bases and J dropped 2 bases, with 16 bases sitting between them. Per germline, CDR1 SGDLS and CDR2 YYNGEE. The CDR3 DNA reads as TGTGCCAGCAGCCCGATCCTCAGGGAGCCTGGAAACACCATATATTTT. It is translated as CASSPILREPGNTIYF.

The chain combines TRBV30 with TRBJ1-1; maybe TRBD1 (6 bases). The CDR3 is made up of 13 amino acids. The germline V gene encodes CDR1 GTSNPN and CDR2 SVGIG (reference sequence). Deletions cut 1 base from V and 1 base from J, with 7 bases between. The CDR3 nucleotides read TGTGCCTGGAGTGGACAGGCGAACACTGAAGCTTTCTTT. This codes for CAWSGQANTEAFF.

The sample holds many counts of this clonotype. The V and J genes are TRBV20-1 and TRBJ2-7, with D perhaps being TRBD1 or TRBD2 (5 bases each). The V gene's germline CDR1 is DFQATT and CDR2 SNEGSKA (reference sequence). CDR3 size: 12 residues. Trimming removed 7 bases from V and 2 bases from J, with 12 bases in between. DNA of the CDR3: TGCAGTGTCGGGGACGGTACCTACGAGCAGTACTTC. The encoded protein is CSVGDGTYEQYF.

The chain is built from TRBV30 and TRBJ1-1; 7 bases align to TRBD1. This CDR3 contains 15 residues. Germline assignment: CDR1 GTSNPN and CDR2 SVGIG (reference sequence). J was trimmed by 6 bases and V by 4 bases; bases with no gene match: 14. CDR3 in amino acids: CAWMSGGGVEAEAFF. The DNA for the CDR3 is TGTGCCTGGATGTCCGGAGGGGGCGTGGAGGCTGAAGCTTTCTTT.

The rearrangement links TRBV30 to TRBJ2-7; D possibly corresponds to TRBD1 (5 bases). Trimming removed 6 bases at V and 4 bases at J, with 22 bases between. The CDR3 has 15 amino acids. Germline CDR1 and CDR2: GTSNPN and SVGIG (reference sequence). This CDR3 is CACLVVEGANYEQYF. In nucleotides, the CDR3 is TGTGCCTGTCTTGTGGTTGAAGGGGCGAATTACGAGCAGTACTTC.

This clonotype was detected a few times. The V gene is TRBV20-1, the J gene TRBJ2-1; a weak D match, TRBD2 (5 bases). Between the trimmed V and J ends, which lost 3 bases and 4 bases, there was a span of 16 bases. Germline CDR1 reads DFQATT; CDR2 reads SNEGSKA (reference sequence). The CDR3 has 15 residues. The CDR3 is CSARVRDVPYNEQFF. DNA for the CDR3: TGCAGTGCTAGGGTTCGGGATGTACCTTACAATGAGCAGTTCTTC.

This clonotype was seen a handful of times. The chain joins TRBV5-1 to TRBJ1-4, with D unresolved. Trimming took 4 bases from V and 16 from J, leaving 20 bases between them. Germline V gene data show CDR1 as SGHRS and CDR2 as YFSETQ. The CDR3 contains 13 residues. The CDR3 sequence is CASSQKSDTGRFF. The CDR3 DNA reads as TGCGCCAGCAGCCAAAAGTCCGACACGGGGAGGTTTTTT.

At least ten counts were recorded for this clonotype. CDR3 sequence (DNA): TGTGCCAGCACCGGGGGAAGAACTGAAGCTTTCTTT. Its protein is CASTGGRTEAFF. This chain joins TRBV2 and TRBJ1-1, with D perhaps matching TRBD1 (5 bases). Germline CDR1 reads SNHLY; CDR2 reads FYNNEI. CDR3 length: 12 amino acids. V was clipped by 7 bases and J by 5 bases, with 11 bases between them. The full variable domain, in which reference TRBV2 and TRBJ1-1 provide the parts outside the CDR3, is EPEVTQTPSHQVTQMGQEVILRCVPISNHLYFYWYRQILGQKVEFLVSFYNNEISEKSEIFDDQFSVERPDGSNFTLKIRSTKLEDSAMYFCASTGGRTEAFFGQGTRLTVV.

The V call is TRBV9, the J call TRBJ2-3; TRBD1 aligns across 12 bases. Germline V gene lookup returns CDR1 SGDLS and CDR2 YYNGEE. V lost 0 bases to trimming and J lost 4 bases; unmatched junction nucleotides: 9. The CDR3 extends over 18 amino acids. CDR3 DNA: TGTGCCAGCAGCGTAGCTACCGGGACAGGGGGCAACGCAGATACGCAGTATTTT. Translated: CASSVATGTGGNADTQYF.

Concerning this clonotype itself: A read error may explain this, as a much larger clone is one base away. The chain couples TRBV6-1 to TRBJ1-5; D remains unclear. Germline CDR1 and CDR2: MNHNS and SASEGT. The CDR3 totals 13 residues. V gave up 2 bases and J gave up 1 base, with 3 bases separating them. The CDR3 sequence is CASSETSNQPQHF. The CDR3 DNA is TGTGCCAGCAGTGAAACAAGCAATCAGCCCCAGCATTTT.

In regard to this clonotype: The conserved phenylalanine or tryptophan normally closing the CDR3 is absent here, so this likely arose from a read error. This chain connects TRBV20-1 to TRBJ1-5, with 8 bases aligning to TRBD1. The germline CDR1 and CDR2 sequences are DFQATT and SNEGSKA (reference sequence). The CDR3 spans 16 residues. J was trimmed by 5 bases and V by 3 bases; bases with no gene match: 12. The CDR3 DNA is TGCAGTGCTAGGGGGGGCCACAGGGGACAGGATCAGCCCCAGCATCTT. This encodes CSARGGHRGQDQPQHL.

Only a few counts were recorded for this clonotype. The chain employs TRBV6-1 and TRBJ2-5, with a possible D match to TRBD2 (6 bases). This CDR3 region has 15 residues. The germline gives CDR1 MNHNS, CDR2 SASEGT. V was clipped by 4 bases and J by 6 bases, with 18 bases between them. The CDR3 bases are TGTGCCAGCAGTGTAAATGTTGGGGGGAAGAAGACCCAGTACTTC. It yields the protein CASSVNVGGKKTQYF.

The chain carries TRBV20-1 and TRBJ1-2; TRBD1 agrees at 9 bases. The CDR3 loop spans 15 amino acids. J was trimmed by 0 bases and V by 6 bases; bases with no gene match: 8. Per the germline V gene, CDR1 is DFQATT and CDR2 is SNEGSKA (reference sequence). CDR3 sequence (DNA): TGCAGTGCCGACAGGGGGTTTTCTACTAACTATGGCTACACCTTC. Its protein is CSADRGFSTNYGYTF.

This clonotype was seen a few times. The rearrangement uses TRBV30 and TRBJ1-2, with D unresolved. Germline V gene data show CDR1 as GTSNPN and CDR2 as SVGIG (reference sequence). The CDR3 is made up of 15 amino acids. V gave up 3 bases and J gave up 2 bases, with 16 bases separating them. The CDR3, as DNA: TGTGCCTGGAGGTGGAGCCCACTTCGAAACTATGGCTACACCTTC. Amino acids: CAWRWSPLRNYGYTF.

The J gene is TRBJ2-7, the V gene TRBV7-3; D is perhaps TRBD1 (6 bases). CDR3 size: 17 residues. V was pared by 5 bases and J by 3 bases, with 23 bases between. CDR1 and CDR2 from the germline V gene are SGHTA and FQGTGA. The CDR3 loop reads CASSASKVSGVHYEQYF. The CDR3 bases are TGTGCCAGCAGCGCCTCTAAGGTGTCAGGGGTACACTACGAGCAGTACTTC.

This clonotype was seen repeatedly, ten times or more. CDR3 nucleotides: TGTGCCAGCAGTTTACAGCTTTGGGGGGAAGGTGGAGATACGCAGTATTTT. Translation: CASSLQLWGEGGDTQYF. The chain couples TRBV27 to TRBJ2-3, with D tentatively TRBD2 (6 bases). Deletions cut 2 bases from V and 5 bases from J, with 20 bases between. Germline values: CDR1 MNHEY, CDR2 SMNVEV (reference sequence). The CDR3 covers 17 residues.

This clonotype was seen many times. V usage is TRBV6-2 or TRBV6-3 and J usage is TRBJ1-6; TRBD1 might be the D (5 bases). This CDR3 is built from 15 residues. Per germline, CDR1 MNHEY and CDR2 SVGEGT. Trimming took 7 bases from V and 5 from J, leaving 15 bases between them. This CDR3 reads CASNPTGRDNSPLHF. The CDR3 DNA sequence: TGTGCCAGCAATCCGACGGGACGGGATAATTCACCCCTCCACTTT.